The T cell receptor (beta chain) under discussion was sequenced for a study of blood T cell repertoires in COVID-19. Assay: immunoSEQ multiplex PCR; the TCRdb copy retains only in-frame clones and omits some. The sample records roughly 250,000 clones, approximately 84% being singletons. V trimming: 2 bases; J trimming: 5 bases; junction bases outside the gene matches: 11. Germline loops: CDR1 LGHNA, CDR2 YNFKEQ. The CDR3 totals 17 residues. The chain employs TRBV4-2 and TRBJ2-1; TRBD2 matches 8 bases. The receptor comes from a person between 65 and 79 years old with COVID-19, enrolled during active disease. Material: peripheral blood. As DNA, the CDR3 is TGTGCCAGCAGCCAATACACGACAGCGGGAGTTGACAATGAGCAGTTCTTC. Amino acids: CASSQYTTAGVDNEQFF.